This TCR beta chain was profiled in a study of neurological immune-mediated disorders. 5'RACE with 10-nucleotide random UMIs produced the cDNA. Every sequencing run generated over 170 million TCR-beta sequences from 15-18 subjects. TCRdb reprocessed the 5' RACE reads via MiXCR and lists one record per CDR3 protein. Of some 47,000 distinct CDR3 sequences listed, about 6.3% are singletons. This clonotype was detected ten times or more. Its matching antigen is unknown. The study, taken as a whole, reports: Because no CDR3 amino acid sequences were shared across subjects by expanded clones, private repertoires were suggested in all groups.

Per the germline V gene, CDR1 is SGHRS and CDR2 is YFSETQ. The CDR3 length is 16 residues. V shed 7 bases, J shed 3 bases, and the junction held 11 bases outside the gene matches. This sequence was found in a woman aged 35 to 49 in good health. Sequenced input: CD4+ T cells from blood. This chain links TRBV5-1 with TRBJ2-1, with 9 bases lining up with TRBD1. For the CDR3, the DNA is TGCGCCAGCGCCTACTCTTCGGGACAGGGCTACAATGAGCAGTTCTTC. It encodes CASAYSSGQGYNEQFF.